This T cell receptor beta chain was observed in a study of blood T cells in healthy people across ages. The germline V and J ends were trimmed by 3 bases and 6 bases, with 8 bases remaining between them. The length of the CDR3 is 12 residues. Combining a sample-barcoded 5' primer with a J-beta primer mix, a second PCR ran for roughly 7 to 12 cycles. A single record per CDR3 protein comes from TCRdb applying MiXCR to the 5' RACE reads. The repertoire holds hundreds of thousands of distinct CDR3 sequences, under 55% seen once, with about a fifth in the top ten. Study outcomes and limitations: Older age went with lower TCR beta diversity per million T cells, in a roughly linear way.

For this clonotype: The antigen is unknown.

Material for sequencing was blood. The TCR was taken from a man aged 55 to 70 in good health. The V gene is TRBV12-3 or TRBV12-4, the J gene TRBJ1-1; D is undetermined. The CDR3 coding sequence is TGTGCCAGCAGTTTGAACGGACCTGAAGCTTTCTTT. It translates to CASSLNGPEAFF.